This entry describes one T cell receptor (beta chain). The antigen is undetermined. These data belong to a study of cytomegalovirus exposure and HLA in healthy donors. The PCR employed 60 Vbeta primers together with 13 Jbeta primers. Produced via immunoSEQ multiplex PCR; TCRdb's table is partial and in-frame only. Of roughly 120,000 clones listed, around 80% are singletons. Findings of the study overall: An Asian-associated ancestry cluster reportedly showed fewer N-insertions than the roughly 700-donor mean in a later analysis. Analyses of presence and absence presupposed an approximately uniform sequencing depth across donors.

This clonotype was sampled from a woman between 25 and 40 years old in good health and CMV-seronegative. Sequencing was done on a sample of PBMCs.

This CDR3 is CASSQRTGGSYEKLFF. Here the CDR3 DNA reads TGCGCCAGCAGCCAAAGGACAGGGGGCTCTTATGAAAAACTGTTTTTT. The chain joins TRBV4-1 to TRBJ1-4; 11 nucleotides align to TRBD1. The ends lost 2 bases at V and 6 bases at J; junction bases unmatched: 5. The CDR3 extends over 16 amino acids. Germline V gene lookup returns CDR1 MGHRA and CDR2 YSYEKL.